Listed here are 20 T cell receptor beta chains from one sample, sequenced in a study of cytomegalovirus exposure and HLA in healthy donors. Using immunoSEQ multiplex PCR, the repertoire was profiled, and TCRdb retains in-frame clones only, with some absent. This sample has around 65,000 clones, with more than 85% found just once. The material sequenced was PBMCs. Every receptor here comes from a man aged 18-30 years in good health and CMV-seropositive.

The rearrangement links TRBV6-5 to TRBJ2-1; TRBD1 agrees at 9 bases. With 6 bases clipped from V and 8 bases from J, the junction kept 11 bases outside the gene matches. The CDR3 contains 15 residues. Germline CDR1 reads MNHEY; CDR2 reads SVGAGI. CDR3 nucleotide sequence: TGTGCCAGCAGGGAAACAGGGGGCGATTTGCATGAGCAGTTCTTC. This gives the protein CASRETGGDLHEQFF.

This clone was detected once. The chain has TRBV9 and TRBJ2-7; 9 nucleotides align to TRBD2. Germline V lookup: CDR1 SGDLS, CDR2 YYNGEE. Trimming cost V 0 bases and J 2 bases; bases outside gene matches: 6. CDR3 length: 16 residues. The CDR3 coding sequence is TGTGCCAGCAGCGTAGCTGAGGGCGGGAGGGCCTACGAGCAGTACTTC. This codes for CASSVAEGGRAYEQYF.

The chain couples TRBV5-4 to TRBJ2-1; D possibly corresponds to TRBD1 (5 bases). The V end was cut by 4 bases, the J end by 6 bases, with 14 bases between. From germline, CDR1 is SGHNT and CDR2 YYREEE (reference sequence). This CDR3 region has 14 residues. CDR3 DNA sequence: TGTGCCAGCAGCGCAGACAGTTTAATCAATGAGCAGTTCTTC. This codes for CASSADSLINEQFF.

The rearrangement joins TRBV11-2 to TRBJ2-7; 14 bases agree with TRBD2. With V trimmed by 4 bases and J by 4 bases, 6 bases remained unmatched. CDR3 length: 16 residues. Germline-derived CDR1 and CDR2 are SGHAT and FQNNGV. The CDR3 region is CASSYGGLAGEYEQYF. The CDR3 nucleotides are TGTGCCAGCAGCTACGGGGGACTAGCGGGAGAATACGAGCAGTACTTC.

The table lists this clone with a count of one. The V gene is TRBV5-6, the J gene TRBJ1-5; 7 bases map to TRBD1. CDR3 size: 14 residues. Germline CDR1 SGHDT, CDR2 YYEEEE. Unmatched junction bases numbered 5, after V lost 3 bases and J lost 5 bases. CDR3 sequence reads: CASSSTGPHQPQHF. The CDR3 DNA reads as TGTGCCAGCAGCTCGACAGGGCCCCATCAGCCCCAGCATTTT.

CDR3 loop: CASSERPANYGYTF. As DNA, the CDR3 is TGTGCCAGCAGTGAGAGGCCCGCCAACTATGGCTACACCTTC. The chain employs TRBV2 and TRBJ1-2; D call uncertain. CDR3 length: 14 amino acids. The V gene's germline CDR1 is SNHLY and CDR2 FYNNEI. V lost 3 bases and J 2 bases, leaving 10 bases between the germline ends. The entire variable domain, with the rest obtained from reference TRBV2 and TRBJ1-2, is as follows: EPEVTQTPSHQVTQMGQEVILRCVPISNHLYFYWYRQILGQKVEFLVSFYNNEISEKSEIFDDQFSVERPDGSNFTLKIRSTKLEDSAMYFCASSERPANYGYTFGSGTRLTVV.

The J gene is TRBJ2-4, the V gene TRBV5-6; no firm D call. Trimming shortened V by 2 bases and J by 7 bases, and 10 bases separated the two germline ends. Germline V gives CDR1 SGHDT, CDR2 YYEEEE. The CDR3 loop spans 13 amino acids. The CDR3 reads CASSFAVENIQYF. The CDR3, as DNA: TGTGCCAGCAGCTTTGCCGTGGAGAACATTCAGTACTTC.

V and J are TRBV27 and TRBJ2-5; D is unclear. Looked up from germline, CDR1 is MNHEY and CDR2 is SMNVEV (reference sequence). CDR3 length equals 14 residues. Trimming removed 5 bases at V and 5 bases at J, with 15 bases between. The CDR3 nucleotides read TGTGCCAGCAGTCGCGCCCTACCGGGTGAGACCCAGTACTTC. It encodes CASSRALPGETQYF.

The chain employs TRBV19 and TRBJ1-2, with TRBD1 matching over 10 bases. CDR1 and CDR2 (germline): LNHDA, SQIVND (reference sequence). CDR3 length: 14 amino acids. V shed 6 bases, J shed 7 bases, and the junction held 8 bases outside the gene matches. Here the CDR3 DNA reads TGTGCCAGTAGCGGGACAGGGGATTTTAGTGGCTACACCTTC. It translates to CASSGTGDFSGYTF.

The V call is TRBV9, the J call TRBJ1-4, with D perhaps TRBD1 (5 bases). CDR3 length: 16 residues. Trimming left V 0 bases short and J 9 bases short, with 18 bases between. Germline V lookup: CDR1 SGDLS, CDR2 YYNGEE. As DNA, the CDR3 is TGTGCCAGCAGCGTAGATAATGGGCCCGGGGGGAAAAAACTGTTTTTT. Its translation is CASSVDNGPGGKKLFF.

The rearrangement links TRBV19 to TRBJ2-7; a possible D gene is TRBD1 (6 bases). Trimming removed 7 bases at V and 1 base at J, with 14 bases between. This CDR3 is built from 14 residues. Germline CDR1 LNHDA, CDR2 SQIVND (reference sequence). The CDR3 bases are TGTGCCAGTAATAATCGGGACAAGTCCTACGAGCAGTACTTC. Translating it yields CASNNRDKSYEQYF.

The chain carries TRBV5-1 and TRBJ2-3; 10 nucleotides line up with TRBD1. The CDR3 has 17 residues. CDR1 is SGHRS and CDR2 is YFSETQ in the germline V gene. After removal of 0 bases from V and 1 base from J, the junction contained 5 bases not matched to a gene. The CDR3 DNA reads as TGCGCCAGCAGCTTGGGGGCCGGGACAGGGGGCACAGATACGCAGTATTTT. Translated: CASSLGAGTGGTDTQYF.

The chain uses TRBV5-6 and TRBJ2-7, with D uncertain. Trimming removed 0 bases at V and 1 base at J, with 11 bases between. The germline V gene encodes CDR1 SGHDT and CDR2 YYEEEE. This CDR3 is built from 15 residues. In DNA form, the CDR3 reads TGTGCCAGCAGCTTGGACTACAACCCGTCCTACGAGCAGTACTTC. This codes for CASSLDYNPSYEQYF.

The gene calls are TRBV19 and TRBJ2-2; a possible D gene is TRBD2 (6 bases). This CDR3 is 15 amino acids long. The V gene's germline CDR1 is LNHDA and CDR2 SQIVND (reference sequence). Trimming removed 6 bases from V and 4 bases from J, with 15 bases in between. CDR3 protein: CASSGGAEGTGELFF. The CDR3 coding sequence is TGTGCCAGTAGCGGCGGAGCGGAGGGCACCGGGGAGCTGTTTTTT.

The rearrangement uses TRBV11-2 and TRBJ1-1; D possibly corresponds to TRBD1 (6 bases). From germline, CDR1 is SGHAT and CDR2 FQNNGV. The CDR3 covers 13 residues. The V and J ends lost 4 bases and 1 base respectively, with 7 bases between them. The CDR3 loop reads CASSSGQNTEAFF. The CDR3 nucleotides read TGTGCCAGCAGCTCGGGACAGAACACTGAAGCTTTCTTT.

DNA for the CDR3: TGTGCCAGCAGCTTATCAAGGCTACAGGATGAAAAACTGTTTTTT. It yields the protein CASSLSRLQDEKLFF. This chain connects TRBV7-9 to TRBJ1-4; TRBD1 might be the D (5 bases). Germline V lookup: CDR1 SEHNR, CDR2 FQNEAQ (reference sequence). Trimming stripped 2 bases from V and 6 bases from J, with 13 bases between. This CDR3 spans 15 amino acids.

The CDR3 sequence: CASSSGQGASNEQFF. The DNA for the CDR3 is TGTGCCAGCAGCTCCGGACAGGGGGCCTCCAATGAGCAGTTCTTC. The chain has TRBV11-3 and TRBJ2-1; TRBD1 matches 11 bases. Germline-derived CDR1 and CDR2 are SGHNT and YENEEA. J lost 6 bases, V lost 4 bases, and 5 bases had no gene match. This CDR3 spans 15 amino acids.

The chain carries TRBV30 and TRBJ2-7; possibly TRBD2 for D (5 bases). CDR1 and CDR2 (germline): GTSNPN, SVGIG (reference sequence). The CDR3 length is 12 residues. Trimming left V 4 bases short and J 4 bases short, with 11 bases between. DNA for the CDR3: TGTGCCTGGACGAGGGCAGGATACGAGCAGTACTTC. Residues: CAWTRAGYEQYF.

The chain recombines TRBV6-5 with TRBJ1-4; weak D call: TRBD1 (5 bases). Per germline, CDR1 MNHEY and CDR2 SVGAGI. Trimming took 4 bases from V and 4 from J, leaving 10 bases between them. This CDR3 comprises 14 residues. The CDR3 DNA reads TGTGCCAGCAGTTTGCAGGGTAATAATGAAAAACTGTTTTTT. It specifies CASSLQGNNEKLFF.

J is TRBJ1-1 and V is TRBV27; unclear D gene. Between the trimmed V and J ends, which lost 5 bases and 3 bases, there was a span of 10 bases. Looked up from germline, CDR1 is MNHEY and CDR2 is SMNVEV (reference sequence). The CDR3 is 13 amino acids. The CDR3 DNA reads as TGTGCCAGCAGTCCAGGAATCTACACTGAAGCTTTCTTT. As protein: CASSPGIYTEAFF.